Below, 11 T cell receptor beta chains from the same sample are listed, as sequenced in a study of T cell clonotyping in hematopoietic cell transplantation. The protocol was immunoSEQ multiplex PCR, while the TCRdb copy is restricted to in-frame clones and leaves out a portion. Counted here are approximately 80,000 clones, almost 97% occurring once; the ten biggest clones make up under 2%. Time point here: recipient sample about 28 days before transplant, after cytoreduction. The sample consisted of peripheral blood mononuclear cells, taken before stem cell transplant. The receptors were sampled from a woman in her 50s with acute myeloid leukemia. Some clones in this sample may be carry-over from other donors' samples.

CDR3 amino acids: CAWGPGANVLTF. In DNA form, the CDR3 reads TGTGCCTGGGGGCCTGGGGCCAACGTCCTGACTTTC. The V gene is TRBV30, the J gene TRBJ2-6; D not certain. The CDR3 contains 12 residues. The germline V gene has CDR1 GTSNPN and CDR2 SVGIG (reference sequence). Trimming pared 5 bases from V and 2 bases from J, leaving 4 bases between.

This chain joins TRBV30 and TRBJ2-1; D is unresolved. V was trimmed by 3 bases and J by 4 bases, leaving 13 bases between them. Germline assignment: CDR1 GTSNPN and CDR2 SVGIG (reference sequence). The CDR3 has 14 amino acids. The CDR3 sequence is CAWSAQAIYNEQFF. The CDR3 DNA reads TGTGCCTGGAGCGCCCAAGCGATTTACAATGAGCAGTTCTTC.

This rearrangement joins TRBV10-1 to TRBJ2-7, with D maybe TRBD1 (6 bases). Deletions cut 7 bases from V and 5 bases from J, with 12 bases between. The CDR3 has 12 amino acids. Germline V gene sequence: CDR1 WNHNN, CDR2 SYGVQD (reference sequence). CDR3 residues: CASTHRVNEQYF. CDR3 in DNA: TGCGCCAGCACACACAGGGTAAACGAGCAGTACTTC.

The chain combines TRBV7-6 with TRBJ2-3; the match to TRBD2 covers 7 bases. The CDR3 sequence is 16 residues long. The germline gives CDR1 SGHVS, CDR2 FNYEAQ. Losses at the gene ends were 7 bases for V and 9 bases for J; bases not matched to a gene: 19. In DNA form, the CDR3 reads TGTGCCAGCACCTCGGAGGTTAGCGGGTCCGGGGGGACGCAGTATTTT. Translation gives CASTSEVSGSGGTQYF.

The genes are TRBV9 and TRBJ1-2; perhaps TRBD1 as D (5 bases). The CDR3 length is 17 residues. Trimming left V 3 bases short and J 3 bases short, with 21 bases between. Germline V gene data show CDR1 as SGDLS and CDR2 as YYNGEE. The CDR3 DNA follows: TGTGCCAGCAGCGAGACACTTCAGGGCCCCTCGGACTATGGCTACACCTTC. It translates to CASSETLQGPSDYGYTF.

The V gene is TRBV19, the J gene TRBJ2-1, with D possibly TRBD2 on 6 matching bases. Germline V CDR1 and CDR2: LNHDA, SQIVND (reference sequence). With 5 bases removed from V and 5 bases from J, the gap between germline ends came to 10 bases. The CDR3 is made up of 13 amino acids. CDR3 in DNA: TGTGCCAGTAGTTCGGGACTCAACAATGAGCAGTTCTTC. It codes for CASSSGLNNEQFF.

This chain uses TRBV30 with TRBJ2-2; D unresolved. Trimming removed 2 bases from V and 7 bases from J, with 8 bases in between. Germline V gene lookup returns CDR1 GTSNPN and CDR2 SVGIG (reference sequence). This CDR3 spans 12 amino acids. The CDR3 loop is CAWSIMGGELFF. The CDR3, as DNA: TGTGCCTGGAGTATCATGGGCGGGGAGCTGTTTTTT.

V and J are TRBV7-9 and TRBJ2-7; no definite D call. The CDR3 totals 12 residues. With 4 bases removed from V and 6 bases from J, the gap between germline ends came to 10 bases. Germline assignment: CDR1 SEHNR and CDR2 FQNEAQ (reference sequence). DNA for the CDR3: TGTGCCAGCAGCTACCCGGATGGCGAGCAGTACTTC. It yields the protein CASSYPDGEQYF.

The chain is built from TRBV27 and TRBJ2-1, with 7 bases matching TRBD2. Germline V CDR1 and CDR2: MNHEY, SMNVEV (reference sequence). The junction had 12 bases not matched to a gene; V was cut back by 2 bases and J by 14 bases. The CDR3 runs 14 residues. CDR3 bases: TGTGCCAGCAGTTTACCTCCTAGCGGACACCCGGAGTTCTTC. Translating gives CASSLPPSGHPEFF.

This clone has at least ten counts. The chain couples TRBV4-1 to TRBJ1-1; D perhaps matches TRBD1 (5 bases). Germline V lookup: CDR1 MGHRA, CDR2 YSYEKL. The CDR3 runs to 13 residues. V gave up 6 bases and J gave up 5 bases, with 13 bases separating them. The CDR3 DNA follows: TGCGCCAGCAGAAGAGGGGCGTCTACTGAAGCTTTCTTT. Its protein product is CASRRGASTEAFF.

The V call is TRBV30, the J call TRBJ2-7, with a weak D call TRBD1 (5 bases). In germline, CDR1 is GTSNPN, CDR2 SVGIG (reference sequence). V lost 1 base to trimming and J lost 4 bases, with 14 bases between them. The CDR3 runs to 14 residues. The CDR3, as DNA: TGTGCCTGGAGTGGGACGGACACCTTTTACGAGCAGTACTTC. Encoded protein: CAWSGTDTFYEQYF.